The T cell receptor beta chain described here comes from a study of T-cell reconstitution after alpha-beta-depleted transplantation in children. CDR1 is MDHEN, CDR2 SYDVKM, per germline. CDR3 size: 17 residues. Trimming pared 3 bases from V and 0 bases from J, leaving 17 bases between. For TCRbeta, the library was prepared with unique molecular identifiers. One entry per CDR3 protein, called by TCRdb with MiXCR from the PCR reads. The repertoire consists of 800,000 to 1,000,000 distinct CDR3 sequences, with roughly 29% occurring once and the leading ten covering roughly 31%. The source is a boy younger than two who had a stem cell transplant for SCID, so the T cells may come from the graft donor. This sequence joins TRBV28 and TRBJ1-2, with D hard to call. This specimen consisted of PBMCs, mostly from graft donor cells, obtained 360 days after TCRalphabeta/CD19-depleted stem cell transplant. The CDR3 protein is CASSFYKFYLSNYGYTF. CDR3 DNA: TGTGCCAGCAGTTTCTACAAATTCTACCTCTCTAACTATGGCTACACCTTC.